What follows are 31 T cell receptor beta chains derived from one specimen sequenced in a study of T cell responses to AZD1222 COVID-19 vaccine. Some clones are missing from TCRdb's copy, which holds only in-frame ones; the method was immunoSEQ multiplex PCR. The repertoire holds roughly 110,000 clones, with around 92% as singletons. The sequencing here drew on peripheral blood, taken on day 0 of AZD1222 vaccination. Source of these receptors: an adult in good health.

The CDR3 DNA reads as TGTGCCAGCAGTTTCCGGGGAAGCCAGCCCCAGCATTTT. Protein: CASSFRGSQPQHF. This chain joins TRBV6-2 or TRBV6-3 and TRBJ1-5; the D is unclear. The CDR3 length is 13 residues. Germline CDR1 MNHEY, CDR2 SVGEGT. Between the trimmed V and J ends, which lost 4 bases and 7 bases, there was a span of 11 bases.

The CDR3 sequence: CASSQTGPRNEKLFF. The CDR3 bases are TGCGCCAGCAGCCAAACAGGACCCAGGAATGAAAAACTGTTTTTT. This rearrangement joins TRBV4-3 to TRBJ1-4, with a weak D call TRBD1 (5 bases). The V gene's germline CDR1 is LGHNA and CDR2 YSLEER. V was clipped by 2 bases and J by 5 bases, with 12 bases between them. CDR3 length: 15 residues.

This clone is medium-sized. The chain recombines TRBV24-1 with TRBJ2-1; TRBD2 matches at 10 bases. Trimming cost V 0 bases and J 8 bases; bases outside gene matches: 9. Germline lookup yields CDR1 KGHDR and CDR2 SFDVKD. The CDR3 has 17 amino acids. In DNA form, the CDR3 reads TGTGCCACCAGTGATTTGTTTGGTAGCGGGAGGATCGATGAGCAGTTCTTC. This gives the protein CATSDLFGSGRIDEQFF.

CDR3 sequence: CASQEVQETQYF. Here the CDR3 DNA reads TGTGCCAGCCAGGAGGTCCAAGAGACCCAGTACTTC. The chain joins TRBV28 to TRBJ2-5; maybe TRBD2 (5 bases). The CDR3 covers 12 residues. Between the trimmed V and J ends, which lost 8 bases and 1 base, there was a span of 8 bases. CDR1 MDHEN and CDR2 SYDVKM come from the germline V gene.

The rearrangement links TRBV5-4 to TRBJ2-2; 14 bases align to TRBD2. The CDR3 spans 16 residues. Germline V gives CDR1 SGHNT, CDR2 YYREEE (reference sequence). V trimming: 4 bases; J trimming: 5 bases; junction bases outside the gene matches: 4. CDR3 DNA sequence: TGTGCCAGCAGCCCCGGGACTAGCGGGAGAACCGGGGAGCTGTTTTTT. This sequence encodes CASSPGTSGRTGELFF.

V and J are TRBV2 and TRBJ2-2, with D perhaps being TRBD1 or TRBD2 (5 bases each). Germline loops: CDR1 SNHLY, CDR2 FYNNEI. Trimming stripped 11 bases from V and 6 bases from J, with 16 bases between. The CDR3 spans 13 residues. CDR3 loop: CADRGTEAGELFF. The CDR3 nucleotides read TGTGCCGACCGAGGGACCGAAGCCGGGGAGCTGTTTTTT.

The chain combines TRBV28 with TRBJ2-5; D tentatively reads TRBD1 or TRBD2 (5 bases each). Germline V lookup: CDR1 MDHEN, CDR2 SYDVKM. Trimming took off 10 bases at V and 5 bases at J, with 17 bases between the two ends. This CDR3 has 13 amino acids. The CDR3, as DNA: TGTGCCACAGAGCAAGAGGGGCGGGAGACCCAGTACTTC. Protein sequence: CATEQEGRETQYF.

J is TRBJ2-1 and V is TRBV19, with 7 bases fitting TRBD2. Germline V CDR1 and CDR2: LNHDA, SQIVND (reference sequence). The CDR3 consists of 17 residues. The ends lost 4 bases at V and 0 bases at J; junction bases unmatched: 9. The CDR3 region has the DNA TGTGCCAGTAGTAACCCACGGCTAGCGGACTCCTACAATGAGCAGTTCTTC. It yields the protein CASSNPRLADSYNEQFF.

This clone was picked up a small number of times. The CDR3 reads CASSPYLDRGRYEQYF. CDR3 DNA sequence: TGTGCCAGCAGCCCCTACCTGGACAGGGGGCGCTACGAGCAGTACTTC. The rearrangement joins TRBV11-2 to TRBJ2-7; 11 positions agree with TRBD1. Unmatched junction bases numbered 9, after V lost 5 bases and J lost 3 bases. The CDR3 has 16 amino acids. Germline V lookup: CDR1 SGHAT, CDR2 FQNNGV.

The CDR3 DNA is TGCAGTGCTAGTCGGCTAGCGGGACATAATGAGCAGTTCTTC. Protein sequence: CSASRLAGHNEQFF. This rearrangement joins TRBV20-1 to TRBJ2-1, with 9 bases aligning to TRBD2. V lost 3 bases to trimming and J lost 7 bases; unmatched junction nucleotides: 7. Germline V gene lookup returns CDR1 DFQATT and CDR2 SNEGSKA (reference sequence). The CDR3 extends over 14 amino acids.

The count of this clone is one. The CDR3 sequence is CASSRLGTGNEKLFF. CDR3 DNA: TGTGCCAGCAGTCGACTTGGGACAGGGAATGAAAAACTGTTTTTT. V gene TRBV6-5 combines with J gene TRBJ1-4; 9 nucleotides match TRBD1. The junction had 6 bases not matched to a gene; V was cut back by 5 bases and J by 5 bases. The CDR3 totals 15 residues. Germline CDR1 reads MNHEY; CDR2 reads SVGAGI.

The chain couples TRBV10-2 to TRBJ1-5; TRBD1 matches at 8 bases. V gave up 4 bases and J gave up 6 bases; unmatched junction bases: 5. This CDR3 region has 14 residues. Germline V CDR1 and CDR2: WSHSY, SAAADI. CDR3 loop: CASSGGTGIQPQHF. As DNA, the CDR3 is TGCGCCAGCAGTGGGGGGACAGGAATTCAGCCCCAGCATTTT.

This chain joins TRBV7-3 and TRBJ1-6, with D hard to call. Trimming shortened V by 2 bases and J by 5 bases, and 7 bases separated the two germline ends. This CDR3 region has 14 residues. Germline assignment: CDR1 SGHTA and CDR2 FQGTGA. The CDR3 loop reads CASSLGNDNSPLHF. Written as DNA, the CDR3 is TGTGCCAGCAGCTTAGGAAACGATAATTCACCCCTCCACTTT.

This chain joins TRBV4-2 and TRBJ2-2; D ambiguous. CDR3 length: 12 residues. The germline V and J ends were trimmed by 4 bases and 9 bases, with 9 bases remaining between them. Germline CDR1 reads LGHNA; CDR2 reads YNFKEQ. The CDR3 here is CASSPFERELFF. The CDR3 bases are TGTGCCAGCAGCCCCTTTGAGAGGGAGCTGTTTTTT.

V usage is TRBV28 and J usage is TRBJ2-2, with 11 bases identical to TRBD2. Germline V gives CDR1 MDHEN, CDR2 SYDVKM. Trimming at V came to 5 bases and at J to 7 bases, leaving 12 bases not matched to a gene. CDR3 size: 17 residues. The CDR3 region is CASSPGGLAGKNGELFF. CDR3 sequence (DNA): TGTGCCAGCAGTCCAGGCGGACTAGCGGGCAAAAACGGGGAGCTGTTTTTT.

V gene TRBV30 combines with J gene TRBJ1-6, with a tentative D call TRBD1 (5 bases). V was pared by 2 bases and J by 4 bases, with 12 bases between. Per germline, CDR1 GTSNPN and CDR2 SVGIG (reference sequence). The CDR3 consists of 15 residues. CDR3 nucleotides: TGTGCCTGGAGTCCCCCGGGACGGTATAATTCACCCCTCCACTTT. Amino acid sequence: CAWSPPGRYNSPLHF.

This chain links TRBV28 with TRBJ2-3; 9 positions agree with TRBD2. From germline, CDR1 is MDHEN and CDR2 SYDVKM. J gave up 4 bases and V 6 bases, and 11 bases lay outside the gene matches. This CDR3 comprises 16 residues. CDR3 protein: CASSSSVAGDSDTQYF. The CDR3 nucleotides are TGTGCCAGCAGCTCATCGGTAGCGGGAGACTCAGATACGCAGTATTTT.

The table lists this clone with a few counts. The chain joins TRBV2 to TRBJ2-3, with D tentatively TRBD1 or TRBD2 (7 bases each). Germline V gene lookup returns CDR1 SNHLY and CDR2 FYNNEI. The CDR3 contains 13 residues. Trimming left V 6 bases short and J 8 bases short, with 15 bases between. The CDR3 region has the DNA TGTGCCAGCAGGGGGGAGGGGGCTGGTACGCAGTATTTT. Translated: CASRGEGAGTQYF.

This clone has just one count. The chain recombines TRBV19 with TRBJ2-2; 10 bases agree with TRBD2. Per germline, CDR1 LNHDA and CDR2 SQIVND (reference sequence). The length of the CDR3 is 16 residues. Losses at the gene ends were 9 bases for V and 0 bases for J; bases not matched to a gene: 7. CDR3 nucleotides: TGTGCCAGCTCCCGGACTAGCGGATCGAACACCGGGGAGCTGTTTTTT. It yields the protein CASSRTSGSNTGELFF.

This clone occurred once. This chain links TRBV29-1 with TRBJ2-1, with D perhaps TRBD2 (5 bases). Trimming took 6 bases from V and 0 from J, leaving 18 bases between them. The CDR3 consists of 16 residues. CDR1 SQVTM and CDR2 ANQGSEA come from the germline V gene. The CDR3 DNA reads as TGCAGCGTAGCCGGGAACTTCTTAAGCTCCTACAATGAGCAGTTCTTC. Residues: CSVAGNFLSSYNEQFF.

The chain uses TRBV7-2 and TRBJ1-5; 12 nucleotides align to TRBD1. The V and J ends lost 6 bases and 7 bases, in that order; junction bases with no gene match: 10. Germline lookup yields CDR1 SGHTA and CDR2 FQGNSA. This CDR3 has 16 residues. The CDR3 loop is CASSPPGTGGQQPQHF. The CDR3 coding sequence is TGTGCCAGCAGTCCTCCCGGGACAGGGGGCCAGCAGCCCCAGCATTTT.

The chain couples TRBV2 to TRBJ2-2; TRBD2 might be the D (5 bases). CDR1 SNHLY and CDR2 FYNNEI come from the germline V gene. With 3 bases removed from V and 5 bases from J, the gap between germline ends came to 13 bases. The CDR3 runs 15 residues. The CDR3 here is CASSDGGGGTGELFF. Here the CDR3 DNA reads TGTGCCAGCAGTGACGGCGGAGGAGGAACCGGGGAGCTGTTTTTT.

The chain combines TRBV2 with TRBJ2-2, with 11 bases aligning to TRBD2. The length of the CDR3 is 15 residues. The junction had 4 bases not matched to a gene; V was cut back by 8 bases and J by 2 bases. CDR1 and CDR2 from the germline V gene are SNHLY and FYNNEI. The CDR3, as DNA: TGTGCCAGCCTAACTAGCGGGAGAAACACCGGGGAGCTGTTTTTT. Its protein is CASLTSGRNTGELFF.

The chain links TRBV25-1 to TRBJ2-2; D unclear. Looked up from germline, CDR1 is MGHDK and CDR2 is SYGVNS. The V gene lost 4 bases and the J gene lost 6 bases, with 18 bases spanning the gap. The CDR3 runs 16 residues. CDR3 in DNA: TGTGCCAGCAGTGGATACTCCCCGTCGGGCCCCGGGGAGCTGTTTTTT. Its protein is CASSGYSPSGPGELFF.

The J gene is TRBJ1-4, the V gene TRBV6-2 or TRBV6-3; a possible D gene is TRBD1 (5 bases). V gave up 4 bases and J gave up 5 bases, with 11 bases separating them. This CDR3 is built from 14 residues. Germline CDR1 reads MNHEY; CDR2 reads SVGEGT. The CDR3 loop reads CASSLGRANEKLFF. The CDR3 DNA is TGTGCCAGCAGTTTGGGACGAGCAAATGAAAAACTGTTTTTT.

The chain joins TRBV18 to TRBJ2-1, with TRBD2 as a possible D gene (5 bases). Trimming cost V 2 bases and J 7 bases, with 9 bases left between them. The germline gives CDR1 KGHSH, CDR2 LQKENI. The CDR3 has 13 residues. CDR3 residues: CASSPGRTNEQFF. CDR3 in DNA: TGTGCCAGCTCACCAGGACGGACTAATGAGCAGTTCTTC.

The chain combines TRBV4-3 with TRBJ2-2; no firm D call. V lost 5 bases and J 5 bases, leaving 6 bases between the germline ends. Germline V lookup: CDR1 LGHNA, CDR2 YSLEER. This CDR3 has 12 amino acids. CDR3 sequence reads: CASSWGTGELFF. DNA of the CDR3: TGCGCCAGCAGCTGGGGAACCGGGGAGCTGTTTTTT.

The chain is built from TRBV9 and TRBJ2-2; 9 positions match TRBD2. V was pared by 0 bases and J by 6 bases, with 6 bases of the junction left unmatched. Per the germline V gene, CDR1 is SGDLS and CDR2 is YYNGEE. The CDR3 is 16 amino acids. DNA for the CDR3: TGTGCCAGCAGCGTAGAAGGGCTAGCGGGGCCCGGGGAGCTGTTTTTT. It codes for CASSVEGLAGPGELFF.

The V and J genes are TRBV28 and TRBJ2-1; D unresolved. The CDR3 contains 13 residues. V lost 3 bases and J 9 bases, leaving 12 bases between the germline ends. The germline gives CDR1 MDHEN, CDR2 SYDVKM. The CDR3 DNA reads as TGTGCCAGCAGTTTGCCCCTCCCTCGTGAGCAGTTCTTC. Translated: CASSLPLPREQFF.

The gene calls are TRBV7-2 and TRBJ1-1; maybe TRBD1 (5 bases). Trimming stripped 5 bases from V and 1 base from J, with 11 bases between. The CDR3 covers 14 residues. Germline CDR1 SGHTA, CDR2 FQGNSA. The CDR3 loop reads CASSVGTWNTEAFF. CDR3 DNA: TGTGCCAGCAGCGTAGGGACGTGGAACACTGAAGCTTTCTTT.

This chain links TRBV21-1 with TRBJ2-1. TRBV21-1 is marked as a pseudogene. The CDR3 is 14 residues long. CDR3 DNA sequence: TGTGCCAGCAGCAAAGGGGAAGGTTGCGATGAGCAGTTCTTC. This encodes CASSKGEGCDEQFF.